This T cell receptor beta chain was recorded in a study of CD8 T cells in Susac syndrome. Random-hexamer reverse transcription was applied to roughly 0.5 to 1 ug RNA. Using its own MiXCR run on the immunoSEQ multiplex PCR reads, TCRdb lists one record per CDR3 protein. The top ten clones hold approximately 0.24% of a sample with fewer than 150,000 distinct CDR3 sequences, more than 75% of them seen once. The germline V gene has CDR1 MNHEY and CDR2 SVGEGT. V lost 3 bases and J 7 bases, leaving 7 bases between the germline ends. This CDR3 region has 12 residues. The sequence was collected from a human donor with multiple sclerosis. Sequencing was performed on CD8+ T cells from PBMCs. The chain recombines TRBV6-2 or TRBV6-3 with TRBJ2-1; D unclear. The DNA of the CDR3 is TGTGCCAGCAGTTATACCGTGAATGAGCAGTTCTTC. This encodes CASSYTVNEQFF.